This T cell receptor (beta chain) was sequenced for a study of blood T cell repertoires in COVID-19. About the research overall: PBMCs, B-cell-depleted T cells, or T cells were the source of the cDNA or gDNA that made up the material.

Symptom resolution, clearance, or two negative PCRs marked donors in Cohort 3 as recovered. Authors' methods: Amplifying reference gene primers gave estimates of nucleated cell counts. Sequencing used immunoSEQ multiplex PCR; TCRdb keeps in-frame clones, though not all of them. That table furnishes V, J and clone size, whereas the DNA furnished D and trimming. The table includes a few hundred thousand clones, approximately 87% detected once. The V gene's germline CDR1 is GTSNPN and CDR2 SVGIG (reference sequence). Trimming cost V 2 bases and J 9 bases; bases outside gene matches: 11. This CDR3 spans 15 amino acids.

The gene calls are TRBV30 and TRBJ2-1, with 9 positions matching TRBD2. The receptor was isolated from a woman between 50 and 59 years old who had recovered from COVID-19. The specimen sequenced was PBMCs or T cells enriched from blood (not recorded which). CDR3 amino acids: CAWSLGGTSLGEQFF. The DNA for the CDR3 is TGTGCCTGGAGTTTGGGAGGGACTAGCTTGGGTGAGCAGTTCTTC.